The 31 T cell receptor beta chains below all came from one sample that was sequenced in a study of neurological immune-mediated disorders. MiXCR was run by TCRdb on the 5' RACE reads, yielding one entry per CDR3 protein. The sample shows roughly 100,000 distinct CDR3 sequences, roughly 3.5% of them seen only once. What was sequenced was PBMCs. All receptors come from a woman aged 18-29 years with multiple sclerosis.

At least ten counts were recorded for this clonotype. V is TRBV25-1 and J is TRBJ1-2; D remains unclear. This CDR3 comprises 12 residues. Germline V gene sequence: CDR1 MGHDK, CDR2 SYGVNS. V gave up 5 bases and J gave up 2 bases, with 6 bases separating them. The chain's CDR3 is CASSSENYGYTF. The DNA for the CDR3 is TGTGCCAGCAGTTCGGAAAACTATGGCTACACCTTC.

This clonotype appeared many times. This chain uses TRBV11-2 with TRBJ2-7, with 16 bases identical to TRBD2. The CDR3 has 15 residues. V lost 4 bases and J lost 7; bases outside the gene matches: 4. Germline lookup yields CDR1 SGHAT and CDR2 FQNNGV. The CDR3 DNA is TGTGCCAGCAGCTCGGGACTAGCGGGGGGGCGTGAGCAGTACTTC. Translation: CASSSGLAGGREQYF.

V is TRBV5-1 and J is TRBJ1-2; a weak D match, TRBD1 (6 bases). Germline V gene lookup returns CDR1 SGHRS and CDR2 YFSETQ. Deletions cut 0 bases from V and 4 bases from J, with 13 bases between. CDR3 length: 15 amino acids. CDR3 sequence reads: CASSLEGGAGYGYTF. The CDR3 DNA is TGCGCCAGCAGCTTGGAGGGGGGCGCCGGCTATGGCTACACCTTC. Complete variable domain (other parts from reference TRBV5-1 and TRBJ1-2): KAGVTQTPRYLIKTRGQQVTLSCSPISGHRSVSWYQQTPGQGLQFLFEYFSETQRNKGNFPGRFSGRQFSNSRSEMNVSTLELGDSALYLCASSLEGGAGYGYTFGSGTRLTVV.

This clonotype was counted only a few times. Here the CDR3 reads CASSLHGGQKTYGYTF. In DNA form, the CDR3 reads TGTGCCAGCAGCCTCCATGGAGGACAGAAAACCTATGGCTACACCTTC. V usage is TRBV7-2 and J usage is TRBJ1-2, with D tentatively TRBD1 (6 bases). V was trimmed by 5 bases and J by 4 bases, leaving 20 bases between them. The CDR3 sequence is 16 residues long. Per germline, CDR1 SGHTA and CDR2 FQGNSA.

This clonotype was detected only a few times. The chain joins TRBV20-1 to TRBJ1-5, with no clear D. The CDR3 has 15 amino acids. From germline, CDR1 is DFQATT and CDR2 SNEGSKA (reference sequence). The CDR3, as DNA: TGCAGCGCTCCCGAGCCCAGAGATAGCAATCAGCCCCAGCATTTT. It encodes CSAPEPRDSNQPQHF.

In this sample, this clonotype turned up many times. The CDR3 region has the DNA TGTGCCAGCAGCTTCGGCCTTGAGAGTGGCTACACCTTC. Protein: CASSFGLESGYTF. The chain couples TRBV7-9 to TRBJ1-2; D is uncertain. The CDR3 has 13 amino acids. Trimming removed 3 bases from V and 7 bases from J, with 12 bases in between. Looked up from germline, CDR1 is SEHNR and CDR2 is FQNEAQ (reference sequence).

This clonotype was seen at least ten times. V is TRBV7-2 and J is TRBJ2-1; perhaps TRBD2 as D (5 bases). Germline V gives CDR1 SGHTA, CDR2 FQGNSA. The CDR3 is made up of 16 amino acids. The ends were cut back, 5 bases at V and 3 bases at J, with 17 bases in the middle. The CDR3 nucleotides read TGTGCCAGCAGCCTTACCTCGGGATCCTACTACAATGAGCAGTTCTTC. Protein: CASSLTSGSYYNEQFF.

This clonotype occurred many times. The chain is built from TRBV9 and TRBJ1-2; weak D call: TRBD1 (5 bases). V lost 0 bases to trimming and J lost 7 bases, with 10 bases between them. The CDR3 is made up of 13 amino acids. Germline V lookup: CDR1 SGDLS, CDR2 YYNGEE. The CDR3 loop is CASSVDQGSGYTF. The CDR3 nucleotides read TGTGCCAGCAGCGTAGATCAGGGATCTGGCTACACCTTC. Using reference TRBV9 and TRBJ1-2 for the parts outside the CDR3, the full variable domain is DSGVTQTPKHLITATGQRVTLRCSPRSGDLSVYWYQQSLDQGLQFLIQYYNGEERAKGNILERFSAQQFPDLHSELNLSSLELGDSALYFCASSVDQGSGYTFGSGTRLTVV.

This clonotype was recorded many times. Written as DNA, the CDR3 is TGTGCCACCAGCAGTGGGGTGTCCGGGGAGCTGTTTTTT. Translating gives CATSSGVSGELFF. V and J are TRBV15 and TRBJ2-2; D is undetermined. Germline V gene data show CDR1 as LNHNV and CDR2 as YYDKDF (reference sequence). The CDR3 extends over 13 amino acids. Between the trimmed V and J ends, which lost 3 bases and 6 bases, there was a span of 8 bases.

This clonotype was found many times. The gene calls are TRBV25-1 and TRBJ1-2, with D possibly being TRBD1 (6 bases). This CDR3 has 11 residues. Germline CDR1 is MGHDK and CDR2 is SYGVNS. V was trimmed by 6 bases and J by 7 bases, leaving 9 bases between them. CDR3 in amino acids: CASRQGFGYTF. The DNA for the CDR3 is TGTGCCAGCAGACAGGGATTTGGCTACACCTTC.

This clonotype came up many times. This sequence joins TRBV10-3 and TRBJ2-1; TRBD2 aligns across 11 bases. CDR1 is ENHRY, CDR2 SYGVKD, per germline. The CDR3 consists of 18 residues. The ends lost 6 bases at V and 1 base at J; junction bases unmatched: 11. CDR3 in DNA: TGTGCCATCAGCCCCGGGGGGGCTAGCGGGGGGTCCTACAATGAGCAGTTCTTC. Translated, it gives CAISPGGASGGSYNEQFF.

This clonotype was detected ten times or more. V usage is TRBV5-1 and J usage is TRBJ1-1; D remains unclear. The CDR3 has 14 residues. Germline V gives CDR1 SGHRS, CDR2 YFSETQ. The germline V and J ends were trimmed by 1 base and 1 base, with 8 bases remaining between them. CDR3 loop: CASSLMGQNTEAFF. The CDR3, as DNA: TGCGCCAGCAGCTTGATGGGCCAGAACACTGAAGCTTTCTTT.

This clonotype was picked up many times. The V and J genes are TRBV4-2 and TRBJ2-7; 9 bases match TRBD1. The V and J ends lost 1 base and 4 bases, in that order; junction bases with no gene match: 8. CDR1 and CDR2 from the germline V gene are LGHNA and YNFKEQ. CDR3 size: 16 residues. The CDR3 sequence: CASSQASGTGLYEQYF. CDR3 coding DNA: TGTGCCAGCAGCCAAGCCTCAGGGACAGGGTTATACGAGCAGTACTTC.

This clonotype was seen ten or more times. The genes are TRBV6-2 or TRBV6-3 and TRBJ2-1; D not resolved. CDR1 MNHEY and CDR2 SVGEGT come from the germline V gene. The ends were cut back, 2 bases at V and 0 bases at J, with 11 bases in the middle. The length of the CDR3 is 16 residues. For the CDR3, the DNA is TGTGCCAGCAGTTACGTAGGCGCGAGCTCCTACAATGAGCAGTTCTTC. Translating it yields CASSYVGASSYNEQFF.

The table lists this clonotype with many counts. The V gene is TRBV20-1, the J gene TRBJ2-3, with D possibly matching TRBD2 (6 bases). There are 15 residues in the CDR3. Per germline, CDR1 DFQATT and CDR2 SNEGSKA (reference sequence). V dropped 3 bases and J dropped 5 bases, with 18 bases sitting between them. CDR3 protein: CSASRGGDGRDTQYF. The CDR3 nucleotides are TGCAGTGCTAGTCGAGGAGGGGACGGTAGAGATACGCAGTATTTT.

This clonotype has ten or more counts. The chain links TRBV5-1 to TRBJ2-1; D perhaps matches TRBD2 (5 bases). The CDR3 has 15 amino acids. Germline CDR1 is SGHRS and CDR2 is YFSETQ. The ends were cut back, 0 bases at V and 5 bases at J, with 12 bases in the middle. This CDR3 is CASSLELVGHNEQFF. The CDR3 DNA reads as TGCGCCAGCAGCTTGGAACTAGTAGGGCACAATGAGCAGTTCTTC.

This clonotype was observed many times. V usage is TRBV3-1 and J usage is TRBJ2-1, with D tentatively TRBD2 (5 bases). The ends were cut back, 1 base at V and 9 bases at J, with 19 bases in the middle. Germline V gene data show CDR1 as LGHDT and CDR2 as YNNKEL (reference sequence). The CDR3 runs to 16 residues. The CDR3 region is CASSQVLSGVFCEQFF. For the CDR3, the DNA is TGTGCCAGCAGCCAAGTACTCAGCGGTGTATTTTGTGAGCAGTTCTTC.

This clonotype was observed at least ten times. This chain links TRBV5-1 with TRBJ2-7; weak D call: TRBD2 (5 bases). Germline CDR1 SGHRS, CDR2 YFSETQ. The CDR3 consists of 15 residues. V lost 2 bases and J 3 bases, leaving 15 bases between the germline ends. The CDR3 DNA reads as TGCGCCAGCAGCTTACTATCGGGAAGTAACTACGAGCAGTACTTC. This codes for CASSLLSGSNYEQYF.

This clonotype was seen repeatedly, ten times or more. This CDR3 reads CASRRTGHTEAFF. The CDR3 DNA follows: TGTGCCAGCAGACGGACAGGGCACACTGAAGCTTTCTTT. The chain combines TRBV5-6 with TRBJ1-1; 8 bases map to TRBD1. Trimming took 5 bases from V and 3 from J; bases not matched to a gene: 3. Germline V CDR1 and CDR2: SGHDT, YYEEEE. The CDR3 is 13 residues long. Full variable domain (remainder filled in from reference TRBV5-6 and TRBJ1-1): DAGVTQSPTHLIKTRGQQVTLRCSPKSGHDTVSWYQQALGQGPQFIFQYYEEEERQRGNFPDRFSGHQFPNYSSELNVNALLLGDSALYLCASRRTGHTEAFFGQGTRLTVV.

This clonotype has a count of ten or more. The chain is built from TRBV13 and TRBJ2-1, with 12 bases matching TRBD2. The CDR3 has 13 amino acids. The V segment lost 7 bases and the J segment 8 bases; nucleotides outside the gene matches: 3. Per germline, CDR1 PRHDT and CDR2 FYEKMQ (reference sequence). The CDR3 protein is CASTSGGADEQFF. CDR3 coding DNA: TGTGCCAGCACTAGCGGGGGGGCCGATGAGCAGTTCTTC.

This clonotype was found many times. The chain has TRBV3-1 and TRBJ2-1; a weak D match, TRBD2 (5 bases). This CDR3 spans 12 amino acids. V lost 4 bases to trimming and J lost 9 bases, with 10 bases between them. CDR1 LGHDT and CDR2 YNNKEL come from the germline V gene (reference sequence). The CDR3 protein is CASSLPAGEQFF. Written as DNA, the CDR3 is TGTGCCAGCAGCCTCCCTGCGGGTGAGCAGTTCTTC.

In this sample, this clonotype turned up once. The gene calls are TRBV5-4 and TRBJ1-4; D may be TRBD1 (5 bases). Germline V lookup: CDR1 SGHNT, CDR2 YYREEE (reference sequence). The CDR3 totals 13 residues. Trimming took off 5 bases at V and 13 bases at J, with 18 bases between the two ends. In DNA, the CDR3 is TGTGCCAGCAGTAGGGACGGACTTAGTAGACTGTTTTTT. Translation gives CASSRDGLSRLFF. The full variable domain, completed using reference TRBV5-4 and TRBJ1-4, is ETGVTQSPTHLIKTRGQQVTLRCSSQSGHNTVSWYQQALGQGPQFIFQYYREEENGRGNFPPRFSGLQFPNYSSELNVNALELDDSALYLCASSRDGLSRLFFGSGTQLSVL.

This clonotype has ten or more counts. The rearrangement joins TRBV20-1 to TRBJ1-1; the match to TRBD1 covers 7 bases. Trimming at V came to 5 bases and at J to 1 base, leaving 4 bases not matched to a gene. CDR1 is DFQATT and CDR2 is SNEGSKA in the germline V gene (reference sequence). The CDR3 sequence is 13 residues long. The CDR3, as DNA: TGCAGTGCTCCCGACAGGGCGAACACTGAAGCTTTCTTT. Protein: CSAPDRANTEAFF.

This clonotype showed up many times. The chain employs TRBV28 and TRBJ2-1; 10 bases match TRBD1. CDR1 MDHEN and CDR2 SYDVKM come from the germline V gene. The CDR3 consists of 15 residues. V lost 6 bases to trimming and J lost 5 bases; unmatched junction nucleotides: 7. CDR3 nucleotides: TGTGCCAGCAGCCCCGACAGGGGGCGCAACAATGAGCAGTTCTTC. Its translation is CASSPDRGRNNEQFF.

The gene calls are TRBV6-2 or TRBV6-3 and TRBJ2-7; TRBD2 aligns across 7 bases. Germline V gives CDR1 MNHEY, CDR2 SVGEGT. The CDR3 totals 14 residues. V shed 6 bases and J 0 bases; nucleotides not matched to a gene: 5. The CDR3 loop is CASRHSGTSYEQYF. The CDR3 DNA sequence: TGTGCCAGCAGACACAGCGGGACCTCCTACGAGCAGTACTTC.

At least ten counts were recorded for this clonotype. V usage is TRBV5-1 and J usage is TRBJ2-3; D gene ambiguous. CDR1 and CDR2 (germline): SGHRS, YFSETQ. Trimming stripped 0 bases from V and 4 bases from J, with 9 bases between. The CDR3 has 14 residues. CDR3 nucleotide sequence: TGCGCCAGCAGCTTGGGAGGAAAATCAGATACGCAGTATTTT. Amino acid sequence: CASSLGGKSDTQYF.

This clonotype has ten or more counts. The V gene is TRBV27, the J gene TRBJ1-6, with unresolved D. Trimming left V 6 bases short and J 6 bases short, with 6 bases between. Germline CDR1 reads MNHEY; CDR2 reads SMNVEV (reference sequence). The CDR3 sequence is 12 residues long. CDR3 residues: CASREGNSPLHF. CDR3 nucleotides: TGTGCCAGCAGGGAAGGTAATTCACCCCTCCACTTT.

This clonotype has ten or more counts. This chain uses TRBV29-1 with TRBJ2-7, with unresolved D. V was cut by 3 bases and J by 3 bases, with 3 bases left in between. CDR1 SQVTM and CDR2 ANQGSEA come from the germline V gene. The CDR3 is 10 amino acids. CDR3: CSVEDYEQYF. The CDR3 DNA reads TGCAGCGTTGAGGACTACGAGCAGTACTTC.

This clonotype was seen a handful of times. This chain links TRBV28 with TRBJ2-1; tentatively, D is TRBD2 (6 bases). Germline values: CDR1 MDHEN, CDR2 SYDVKM. The V end lost 3 bases, the J end lost 5 bases, and 11 bases lay between the germline ends. This CDR3 region has 14 residues. DNA for the CDR3: TGTGCCAGCAGTTTCCGGGGGAGCAACAATGAGCAGTTCTTC. Protein product: CASSFRGSNNEQFF.

The sample holds many counts of this clonotype. The V gene is TRBV6-5, the J gene TRBJ2-3; the match to TRBD1 covers 10 bases. CDR3 length: 15 residues. Germline CDR1 MNHEY, CDR2 SVGAGI. V shed 4 bases and J 1 base; nucleotides not matched to a gene: 2. CDR3 bases: TGTGCCAGCAGTTTAGGGACAGGGGGCACAGATACGCAGTATTTT. Translated: CASSLGTGGTDTQYF.

This clonotype was counted at least ten times. The DNA for the CDR3 is TGCGCCAGCGGACAGGGGGCTGGCTACGAGCAGTACTTC. This encodes CASGQGAGYEQYF. The chain employs TRBV5-1 and TRBJ2-7; 11 nucleotides agree with TRBD1. Germline V gene data show CDR1 as SGHRS and CDR2 as YFSETQ. The V and J ends lost 7 bases and 3 bases, in that order; junction bases with no gene match: 3. The CDR3 loop spans 13 amino acids.